Each of the 14 T cell receptor beta chains below was sequenced from the same sample in a study of T cells in women clearing cervical HPV infection. Some clones are missing from TCRdb's copy, which holds only in-frame ones; the method was immunoSEQ multiplex PCR. Its listing shows around 23,000 clones. Material: blood buffy coat. The receptor source for this set is a woman aged 18 to 69 with a cervical HPV16 infection that either progressed to CIN3+ or cleared (not recorded which).

A remark on this clone: The read finishes 3 residues shy of the CDR3 end, and the germline J gene is used to complete it. The chain joins TRBV18 to TRBJ1-2, with 8 nucleotides matching TRBD1. V gave up 3 bases and J gave up 3 bases; unmatched junction bases: 0. Per germline, CDR1 KGHSH and CDR2 LQKENI. The CDR3 covers 13 residues. CDR3 bases read: TGTGCCAGCTCACCGACAGGGGACTATGGC. Its translation: CASSPTGDYG. The full CDR3 is CASSPTGDYGYTF.

Points on this clone: The CDR3 is cut off 3 residues early in the read; its end comes from the germline J gene. The chain recombines TRBV7-9 with TRBJ2-4, with 8 positions matching TRBD1. CDR1 is SEHNR and CDR2 is FQNEAQ in the germline V gene (reference sequence). CDR3 length: 15 amino acids. CDR3 DNA, as far as it was read: TGTGCCAGCAGCCTAAGCGGACAGGGAGGTGTTGGT. This codes for CASSLSGQGGVG. The whole CDR3 protein is CASSLSGQGGVGQYF.

In regard to this clone: Read data end 3 residues before the CDR3 end; the end is taken from the germline J gene. V and J are TRBV9 and TRBJ2-2; 7 nucleotides align to TRBD1. Germline V gene lookup returns CDR1 SGDLS and CDR2 YYNGEE. The CDR3 consists of 15 residues. V lost 0 bases to trimming and J lost 6 bases; unmatched junction nucleotides: 5. Partial CDR3 DNA: TGTGCCAGCAGCGTAGACAGGGGTATATCCGGGGAG. This gives the protein CASSVDRGISGE. The complete CDR3 sequence is CASSVDRGISGELFF.

On this clone itself: The CDR3 end is not reached by the read, which stops 3 residues before it; the germline J gene fills it in. This sequence joins TRBV19 and TRBJ2-5; D call uncertain. This CDR3 is 14 amino acids long. V lost 4 bases, J lost 1 base, and 10 bases lay in between. Germline V gives CDR1 LNHDA, CDR2 SQIVND (reference sequence). The CDR3 sequence: CASSNPGSQETQYF. The covered CDR3 bases are TGTGCCAGTAGTAATCCCGGGTCCCAAGAGACC.

In regard to this clone: Read sequence stops 3 residues before the CDR3 end, and the germline J gene provides the missing end. The chain combines TRBV28 with TRBJ2-1; 16 bases fit TRBD2. Germline-derived CDR1 and CDR2 are MDHEN and SYDVKM. The CDR3 runs 17 residues. Trimming removed 6 bases from V and 4 bases from J; junction bases left unmatched: 6. Here the CDR3 reads CASSEGTSGRGYNEQFF. The part of the CDR3 DNA that was read is TGTGCCAGCAGCGAGGGGACTAGCGGGAGGGGTTACAATGAG.

To note about this clone: The CDR3 extends 3 residues past the end of the read, so its final part is completed from the germline J gene. The chain links TRBV7-3 to TRBJ2-5; 7 bases are shared with TRBD1. The CDR3 consists of 17 residues. CDR1 is SGHTA, CDR2 FQGTGA, per germline. CDR3 sequence reads: CASSPDMWLLGTDTQYF. The CDR3 bases that were read are TGTGCCAGCAGCCCCGACATGTGGCTCTTGGGGACAGATACC.

Notes on this clone: The sequenced fragment ends 3 residues before the CDR3 boundary, so the rest is inferred from the germline J gene. The chain has TRBV19 and TRBJ2-2, with D perhaps matching TRBD2 (5 bases). Trimming shortened V by 3 bases and J by 6 bases, and 20 bases separated the two germline ends. Germline loops: CDR1 LNHDA, CDR2 SQIVND (reference sequence). This CDR3 has 17 residues. This chain's CDR3 is CASSISSTVSLAGELFF. The CDR3 bases that were read are TGTGCCAGTAGTATTTCTAGCACGGTCAGCTTGGCCGGGGAG. The variable domain in full, completed from reference TRBV19 and TRBJ2-2, reads DGGITQSPKYLFRKEGQNVTLSCEQNLNHDAMYWYRQDPGQGLRLIYYSQIVNDFQKGDIAEGYSVSREKKESFPLTVTSAQKNPTAFYLCASSISSTVSLAGELFFGEGSRLTVL.

As concerns this clone: The CDR3 end is not reached by the read, which stops 3 residues before it; the germline J gene fills it in. J is TRBJ2-1 and V is TRBV20-1, with 7 bases identical to TRBD2. Losses at the gene ends were 0 bases for V and 4 bases for J; bases not matched to a gene: 3. The germline V gene encodes CDR1 DFQATT and CDR2 SNEGSKA (reference sequence). The CDR3 runs to 14 residues. The CDR3 protein is CSARDRGLYNEQFF. CDR3 bases read: TGCAGTGCTAGAGATCGGGGACTATACAATGAG.

Worth noting for this clone: The read is 3 residues too short to cover the CDR3 end, so that end is filled in from the germline J gene. The V gene is TRBV5-1, the J gene TRBJ1-5; D possibly corresponds to TRBD1 (5 bases). The CDR3 spans 15 residues. V shed 0 bases and J shed 0 bases, with 7 bases lying between them. In germline, CDR1 is SGHRS, CDR2 YFSETQ. CDR3 DNA, as far as it was read: TGCGCCAGCAGCTTGGCCGGGGGTAGCAATCAGCCC. This encodes CASSLAGGSNQP. The whole CDR3 sequence is CASSLAGGSNQPQHF.

A note on this clone: The read halts 3 residues ahead of the CDR3 end, with the missing end drawn from the germline J gene. V and J are TRBV7-6 and TRBJ2-4; TRBD2 matches at 10 bases. Germline assignment: CDR1 SGHVS and CDR2 FNYEAQ. V gave up 5 bases and J gave up 8 bases; unmatched junction bases: 12. The CDR3 has 16 amino acids. The CDR3: CASSPPGTSDADIQYF. CDR3 bases read: TGTGCCAGCAGCCCTCCCGGGACTAGCGATGCGGACATT. Complete variable domain (other parts from reference TRBV7-6 and TRBJ2-4): GAGVSQSPRYKVTKRGQDVALRCDPISGHVSLYWYRQALGQGPEFLTYFNYEAQQDKSGLPNDRFSAERPEGSISTLTIQRTEQRDSAMYRCASSPPGTSDADIQYFGAGTRLSVL.

Remarks on this clone: The DNA ends 3 residues before the CDR3 does, and the rest of the CDR3 is filled in from the germline J gene. This chain connects TRBV19 to TRBJ2-5; maybe TRBD2 (6 bases). Between the trimmed V and J ends, which lost 10 bases and 1 base, there was a span of 19 bases. Germline CDR1 reads LNHDA; CDR2 reads SQIVND (reference sequence). CDR3 length equals 15 residues. The CDR3 here is CATSLGRGRQETQYF. CDR3 DNA, as far as it was read: TGTGCCACCTCCCTGGGGCGGGGCCGCCAAGAGACC.

In regard to this clone: The read is 3 residues too short to cover the CDR3 end, so that end is filled in from the germline J gene. The V call is TRBV4-1, the J call TRBJ1-5, with TRBD1 as a possible D gene (5 bases). Trimming stripped 3 bases from V and 5 bases from J, with 11 bases between. Looked up from germline, CDR1 is MGHRA and CDR2 is YSYEKL. The CDR3 is 14 residues long. CDR3 amino acids: CASSQGQGYQPQHF. Incomplete CDR3 DNA: TGCGCCAGCAGCCAGGGGCAGGGTTATCAGCCC.

Details on this clone: The observed sequence ends 3 residues before the CDR3 terminus, with the missing tail filled in from the germline J gene. This rearrangement joins TRBV30 to TRBJ1-2, with D tentatively TRBD1 (5 bases). Per germline, CDR1 GTSNPN and CDR2 SVGIG (reference sequence). CDR3 length equals 15 residues. The covered CDR3 bases are TGTGCCTGGAGTCGCCCGGGACTCTCCTCCTACGAC. This sequence encodes CAWSRPGLSSYD. The entire CDR3 is CAWSRPGLSSYDYTF.

In the case of this clone: The read stops 3 residues short of the end of the CDR3; the missing end is completed from the germline J gene. The genes are TRBV5-4 and TRBJ1-2, with D perhaps TRBD1 (5 bases). Per the germline V gene, CDR1 is SGHNT and CDR2 is YYREEE (reference sequence). Trimming shortened V by 3 bases and J by 3 bases, and 18 bases separated the two germline ends. The CDR3 totals 16 residues. CDR3 sequence reads: CASSWGGRQSYYGYTF. The sequenced CDR3 bases are TGTGCCAGCAGCTGGGGGGGTCGACAGAGTTACTATGGC.